The rows below give T cell receptor beta chains drawn from one sample of a study of tumor-infiltrating lymphocytes in primary liver carcinoma. From the multiplex PCR reads, TCRdb called clonotypes with MiXCR, one entry per CDR3 protein. The sample contains more than 100,000 distinct CDR3 sequences, 55% to 70% of which appear only once. Sequenced input: tumor-adjacent normal liver tissue. The receptors shown here come from a woman aged 60 to 75 with primary liver carcinoma and hepatitis B virus infection. CDR3s include the opening cysteine and the closing phenylalanine or tryptophan. A D gene is named only where the DNA matches it firmly. Some rows mark clone size as missing; the rest say once, few, many or name a class of expanded clone.

abundance: few
j_gene: TRBJ2-3
v_gene: TRBV5-1
d_gene: NA
CDR3nt: TGCGCCAGCAGCGCGATGCGTTATGGCGGAGATACGCAGTATTTT
CDR3aa: CASSAMRYGGDTQYF

abundance: once
j_gene: TRBJ2-7
v_gene: TRBV11-2
d_gene: TRBD2
CDR3nt: TGTGCCAGCAGTTTAGAGAGGGGGGGACTAGCGATGCAATTCTTC
CDR3aa: CASSLERGGLAMQFF

abundance: NA
j_gene: TRBJ2-3
v_gene: TRBV5-3
d_gene: NA
CDR3nt: TGTGCCAGGAGCTTGGCTACCGAAGAAATTCCTAGAGATACGCAGTATTTT
CDR3aa: CARSLATEEIPRDTQYF

abundance: medium-sized
j_gene: TRBJ2-5
v_gene: TRBV11-2
d_gene: NA
CDR3nt: TGTGCCAGCAGCTTAGATAGGGGAGAGACCCAGTACTTC
CDR3aa: CASSLDRGETQYF

abundance: NA
j_gene: TRBJ2-3
v_gene: TRBV11-3
d_gene: NA
CDR3nt: TGTGCCAGTAGTCTCTTAGCGGAAAGCATAGATACGCAGTATTTT
CDR3aa: CASSLLAESIDTQYF

abundance: NA
j_gene: TRBJ2-2
v_gene: TRBV5-1
d_gene: NA
CDR3nt: TGCGCCAGCAGCTTGGAGGACGGCGCGAACACCGGGGAGCTGTTTTTT
CDR3aa: CASSLEDGANTGELFF

abundance: NA
j_gene: TRBJ2-3
v_gene: TRBV11-3
d_gene: NA
CDR3nt: TGTGCCAGCAACGTGCAGGGTGCAGATACACAGTATTTC
CDR3aa: CASNVQGADTQYF

abundance: NA
j_gene: TRBJ2-5
v_gene: TRBV12-3/TRBV12-4
d_gene: NA
CDR3nt: TGTGCCAGCGGCTATCAGACAAGGGTGGGTGAGACCCAGTACTTC
CDR3aa: CASGYQTRVGETQYF

abundance: NA
j_gene: TRBJ2-7
v_gene: TRBV7-6
d_gene: TRBD2
CDR3nt: TGTGCCAGCAGTTTAAATGTAGCGGGGACCTACGAGCAGTACTTC
CDR3aa: CASSLNVAGTYEQYF

abundance: few
j_gene: TRBJ2-1
v_gene: TRBV29-1
d_gene: NA
CDR3nt: TGCAGCGCCCGGAGGACCAGTTACAATAAGCAGTTTTTC
CDR3aa: CSARRTSYNKQFF

abundance: NA
j_gene: TRBJ1-4
v_gene: TRBV6-5
d_gene: NA
CDR3nt: TGTGCCAGCAGTCACTCCACAACAGGGAGGGTAAAACTGTCTTTT
CDR3aa: CASSHSTTGRVKLSF

abundance: few
j_gene: TRBJ2-5
v_gene: TRBV11-2
d_gene: NA
CDR3nt: TGTGTCAGTAGCCGGGACGCCCAAGAGACCCAGTACTTC
CDR3aa: CVSSRDAQETQYF

abundance: NA
j_gene: TRBJ1-1
v_gene: TRBV12-3/TRBV12-4
d_gene: TRBD1
CDR3nt: TGTGCCAGAAGTCGAAGAACAGGGGGCAACAATGAGGCTTTCTTT
CDR3aa: CARSRRTGGNNEAFF

abundance: NA
j_gene: TRBJ2-2
v_gene: TRBV6-6
d_gene: TRBD1
CDR3nt: TGTGCCAACAGCCGGACAGGGATCACCCGGGAGCTGTTTTTT
CDR3aa: CANSRTGITRELFF

abundance: NA
j_gene: TRBJ1-4
v_gene: TRBV4-1
d_gene: NA
CDR3nt: TGCGCCAGCAGCCAAAAGGCTCCTCCAACCAATGAAAAACTGCTTTTT
CDR3aa: CASSQKAPPTNEKLLF

abundance: many
j_gene: TRBJ1-1
v_gene: TRBV5-1
d_gene: NA
CDR3nt: TGCGCCAGCAGCTTGGGACGCGGGAACACTGAAGCTTTCTTT
CDR3aa: CASSLGRGNTEAFF

abundance: many
j_gene: TRBJ2-4
v_gene: TRBV6-1
d_gene: NA
CDR3nt: TGTGCCAGCAGTGGAGGACCTCTCCCAAACATTCAGTACTTC
CDR3aa: CASSGGPLPNIQYF

abundance: NA
j_gene: TRBJ2-7
v_gene: TRBV5-4
d_gene: NA
CDR3nt: TGTGCAAGCAGCTCGGGGTCTAGAAACTACGAGCAGTACTTC
CDR3aa: CASSSGSRNYEQYF

abundance: many
j_gene: TRBJ2-1
v_gene: TRBV5-5
d_gene: TRBD2
CDR3nt: TGTGCCAGCAGCTTTCGATTAAGACTAGCGGGTGCCGAGCAGTTCTTC
CDR3aa: CASSFRLRLAGAEQFF

abundance: few
j_gene: TRBJ2-2
v_gene: TRBV2
d_gene: NA
CDR3nt: TGTGCCAGCAGTGAACTGCTGGACACCGGGGAGCTGTTTTTT
CDR3aa: CASSELLDTGELFF

abundance: many
j_gene: TRBJ2-7
v_gene: TRBV12-3/TRBV12-4
d_gene: TRBD2
CDR3nt: TGTGCCAGCAGCCAAGAAACGGGAGGTCGGAACGAGCAGCACTTC
CDR3aa: CASSQETGGRNEQHF

abundance: NA
j_gene: TRBJ1-2
v_gene: TRBV7-8
d_gene: NA
CDR3nt: TGTGCCAGCAGCCCTCAGGACTACGGCTATGGCTACATCTTC
CDR3aa: CASSPQDYGYGYIF

abundance: NA
j_gene: TRBJ2-3
v_gene: TRBV11-2
d_gene: NA
CDR3nt: TGTGCCAGCAGCTTAGGGGGACTGACGTATACGTCAGATGCGCAGTATTTT
CDR3aa: CASSLGGLTYTSDAQYF

abundance: once
j_gene: TRBJ2-5
v_gene: TRBV11-2
d_gene: NA
CDR3nt: TGTACCAGCAGCTTGGGGCTAGGAGAGAGCCAGTACTTC
CDR3aa: CTSSLGLGESQYF

abundance: NA
j_gene: TRBJ2-1
v_gene: TRBV15
d_gene: TRBD2
CDR3nt: TGTGTCACAAGCAGAGATCGGGGGACTAGCGGATACAATGAGCAGTTCTTC
CDR3aa: CVTSRDRGTSGYNEQFF